Each of the 27 T cell receptor beta chains below was sequenced from the same sample in a study of response to subunit inactivated influenza vaccine. TCRdb reprocessed the RT-PCR reads with MiXCR, giving one entry per CDR3 protein. The sample contains hundreds of thousands of distinct CDR3 sequences, about an eighth of which appear only once. The sequenced sample was PBMCs from blood, obtained on the day of vaccination. The receptors stem from a man aged 45-60 years who received an inactivated influenza vaccine.

In this sample, this clonotype turned up many times. This sequence joins TRBV25-1 and TRBJ2-5; 10 positions match TRBD1. The J segment lost 4 bases and the V segment lost 3 bases, leaving 5 bases of the junction unmatched. This CDR3 is 15 amino acids long. Germline V gene sequence: CDR1 MGHDK, CDR2 SYGVNS. The CDR3 bases are TGTGCCAGCAGTGACCCTGGGACAGGGGTAGAGACCCAGTACTTC. Protein sequence: CASSDPGTGVETQYF.

The chain uses TRBV20-1 and TRBJ2-1; D unclear. This CDR3 region has 12 residues. CDR1 DFQATT and CDR2 SNEGSKA come from the germline V gene (reference sequence). Deletions cut 3 bases from V and 13 bases from J, with 16 bases between. The CDR3 sequence: CSARWQDLFQFF. In DNA form, the CDR3 reads TGCAGTGCTAGGTGGCAGGACCTTTTTCAGTTCTTC.

This clonotype was counted a few times. In DNA, the CDR3 is TGTGCCAGCAGTGACGTGGCCAGGGGGCTTTCCTACGAGCAGTACTTC. This sequence encodes CASSDVARGLSYEQYF. J is TRBJ2-7 and V is TRBV6-1; 8 nucleotides align to TRBD1. CDR3 length equals 16 residues. Germline trimming cut 3 bases from V and 1 base from J; bases unmatched to any gene: 8. Germline loops: CDR1 MNHNS, CDR2 SASEGT.

Only a few counts were recorded for this clonotype. This rearrangement joins TRBV20-1 to TRBJ2-1, with 10 bases identical to TRBD2. CDR1 is DFQATT, CDR2 SNEGSKA, per germline (reference sequence). This CDR3 is built from 15 residues. The J segment lost 10 bases and the V segment lost 2 bases, leaving 11 bases of the junction unmatched. The CDR3 region has the DNA TGCAGTGCTAGAACCCCTGGACTAGCGGCACGGGAGCAGTTCTTC. Translating gives CSARTPGLAAREQFF.

This clonotype has only a few counts. This chain uses TRBV5-1 with TRBJ2-2; 10 bases agree with TRBD1. There are 15 residues in the CDR3. The V and J ends lost 4 bases and 4 bases, in that order; junction bases with no gene match: 4. Germline values: CDR1 SGHRS, CDR2 YFSETQ. The CDR3: CASSMTGGFTGELFF. DNA for the CDR3: TGCGCCAGCAGCATGACAGGGGGCTTCACCGGGGAGCTGTTTTTT.

The chain has TRBV20-1 and TRBJ2-1; 9 bases line up with TRBD2. The CDR3 is made up of 15 amino acids. In germline, CDR1 is DFQATT, CDR2 SNEGSKA (reference sequence). The junction had 7 bases not matched to a gene; V was cut back by 3 bases and J by 4 bases. The CDR3 loop reads CSASLAGRIYNEQFF. The CDR3 nucleotides read TGCAGTGCTAGCCTAGCGGGAAGGATTTACAATGAGCAGTTCTTC.

The V and J genes are TRBV5-5 and TRBJ2-7; D possibly corresponds to TRBD1 (6 bases). V gave up 0 bases and J gave up 2 bases, with 12 bases separating them. CDR1 and CDR2 (germline): SGHKS, YYEKEE (reference sequence). The CDR3 runs to 15 residues. DNA of the CDR3: TGTGCCAGCAGCTTGGAGGTTCAGGGGACCTACGAGCAGTACTTC. Amino acid sequence: CASSLEVQGTYEQYF.

The chain is built from TRBV5-1 and TRBJ2-7, with D possibly TRBD1 on 6 matching bases. The V gene's germline CDR1 is SGHRS and CDR2 YFSETQ. V was pared by 4 bases and J by 1 base, with 15 bases between. The CDR3 runs to 15 residues. The chain's CDR3 is CASSPGQSQSYEQYF. In nucleotides, the CDR3 is TGCGCCAGCAGCCCAGGACAGTCCCAATCCTACGAGCAGTACTTC.

The table lists this clonotype with many counts. This rearrangement joins TRBV5-1 to TRBJ2-2, with a weak D call TRBD1 (5 bases). V was clipped by 0 bases and J by 4 bases, with 7 bases between them. The CDR3 runs to 14 residues. Germline loops: CDR1 SGHRS, CDR2 YFSETQ. In nucleotides, the CDR3 is TGCGCCAGCAGCTTGGGACAGCCCACCGGGGAGCTGTTTTTT. Its translation is CASSLGQPTGELFF.

This clonotype was seen more than once but under ten times. The chain employs TRBV29-1 and TRBJ1-4; D uncertain. The CDR3 sequence is 13 residues long. Trimming pared 7 bases from V and 0 bases from J, leaving 9 bases between. Germline V gene sequence: CDR1 SQVTM, CDR2 ANQGSEA. The CDR3 here is CSAAYSTNEKLFF. The CDR3 DNA sequence: TGCAGCGCCGCGTACTCAACTAATGAAAAACTGTTTTTT.

This clonotype was found many times. The rearrangement links TRBV29-1 to TRBJ2-5; 8 nucleotides align to TRBD2. The CDR3 loop spans 17 amino acids. Germline V lookup: CDR1 SQVTM, CDR2 ANQGSEA. V lost 0 bases, J lost 2 bases, and 11 bases stayed unmatched. CDR3 bases: TGCAGCGTTGAAGATCCCCTACGGGGGGGGTTACAAGAGACCCAGTACTTC. Translating it yields CSVEDPLRGGLQETQYF.

This clonotype was observed at least ten times. The chain has TRBV5-1 and TRBJ1-1, with 12 bases aligning to TRBD1. V was pared by 0 bases and J by 3 bases, with 6 bases of the junction left unmatched. CDR3 length: 17 residues. Germline lookup yields CDR1 SGHRS and CDR2 YFSETQ. This CDR3 is CASSLGGTGGPYTEAFF. Here the CDR3 DNA reads TGCGCCAGCAGCTTGGGCGGGACAGGGGGCCCCTACACTGAAGCTTTCTTT.

The chain links TRBV6-2 or TRBV6-3 to TRBJ2-1; 13 bases align to TRBD2. V lost 2 bases to trimming and J lost 5 bases; unmatched junction nucleotides: 15. Germline values: CDR1 MNHEY, CDR2 SVGEGT. The CDR3 is made up of 20 amino acids. The CDR3 DNA reads TGTGCCAGCAGTTACCCAACCTCGACTAGCGGGGGGTTCTCTCACAATGAGCAGTTCTTC. This codes for CASSYPTSTSGGFSHNEQFF.

This clonotype came up many times. This chain joins TRBV5-1 and TRBJ2-7, with TRBD2 matching 7 bases. There are 14 residues in the CDR3. CDR1 and CDR2 from the germline V gene are SGHRS and YFSETQ. The V gene end was trimmed by 0 bases and the J gene end by 4 bases; junction bases not matched to a gene: 4. CDR3 in amino acids: CASSLVGEGYEQYF. Written as DNA, the CDR3 is TGCGCCAGCAGCTTGGTGGGGGAGGGGTACGAGCAGTACTTC.

This clonotype has only a few counts. This chain links TRBV7-3 with TRBJ1-3; D gene unclear. V lost 1 base and J lost 0, with 10 bases in between. Germline lookup yields CDR1 SGHTA and CDR2 FQGTGA. CDR3 size: 16 residues. CDR3 protein: CASSLRPGFSGNTIYF. CDR3 DNA sequence: TGTGCCAGCAGCTTAAGGCCCGGATTCTCTGGAAACACCATATATTTT.

This clonotype occurred a few times. This chain links TRBV12-3 or TRBV12-4 with TRBJ1-2; D possibly corresponds to TRBD1 (5 bases). The V and J ends lost 5 bases and 5 bases respectively, with 9 bases between them. The CDR3 contains 12 residues. This chain's CDR3 is CASSQGWYGYTF. DNA of the CDR3: TGTGCCAGCAGTCAGGGATGGTATGGCTACACCTTC.

This clonotype was counted only a few times. This chain joins TRBV15 and TRBJ1-5, with D perhaps matching TRBD1 (6 bases). V lost 5 bases, J lost 3 bases, and 14 bases lay in between. Germline lookup yields CDR1 LNHNV and CDR2 YYDKDF (reference sequence). This CDR3 is 15 amino acids long. CDR3 DNA sequence: TGTGCCACCAGCCCTTCGCAGGGGCTCAATCAGCCCCAGCATTTT. Its protein product is CATSPSQGLNQPQHF.

In its sample, this clonotype was seen a few times. The chain employs TRBV7-8 and TRBJ2-1; weak D call: TRBD2 (7 bases). The ends were cut back, 5 bases at V and 4 bases at J, with 30 bases in the middle. Germline values: CDR1 SGHVS, CDR2 FQNEAQ. The CDR3 loop spans 20 amino acids. The CDR3 is CASSPTGGRLVIVSYNEQFF. For the CDR3, the DNA is TGTGCCAGCAGCCCCACGGGGGGCAGACTAGTAATTGTCTCATACAATGAGCAGTTCTTC.

This chain uses TRBV7-2 with TRBJ2-7; no firm D call. This CDR3 has 15 amino acids. Germline CDR1 is SGHTA and CDR2 is FQGNSA. The V end was cut by 0 bases, the J end by 0 bases, with 9 bases between. CDR3 DNA: TGTGCCAGCAGCTTAGCGGCATCATTCTCCTACGAGCAGTACTTC. Translating it yields CASSLAASFSYEQYF.

The CDR3 region has the DNA TGTGCCAGCAGTAGAAAACTAGCGGGGGATGAGGCCGGGGAGCTGTTTTTT. This codes for CASSRKLAGDEAGELFF. The gene calls are TRBV27 and TRBJ2-2, with 11 bases fitting TRBD2. Germline lookup yields CDR1 MNHEY and CDR2 SMNVEV (reference sequence). This CDR3 has 17 residues. V was clipped by 5 bases and J by 6 bases; unmatched bases: 11.

This clonotype has a handful of counts. The rearrangement joins TRBV6-1 to TRBJ1-2; tentatively, D is TRBD1 (6 bases). Looked up from germline, CDR1 is MNHNS and CDR2 is SASEGT. The CDR3 sequence is 13 residues long. Trimming pared 5 bases from V and 7 bases from J, leaving 14 bases between. The chain's CDR3 is CASSQGRQFGYTF. CDR3 nucleotide sequence: TGTGCCAGCAGTCAGGGGCGACAGTTTGGCTACACCTTC.

In its sample, this clonotype was seen a few times. The rearrangement uses TRBV20-1 and TRBJ2-7; D unresolved. The CDR3 extends over 13 amino acids. Germline values: CDR1 DFQATT, CDR2 SNEGSKA (reference sequence). V was cut by 0 bases and J by 3 bases, with 9 bases left in between. CDR3 bases: TGCAGTGCTAGAGATCTTCACAGCTACGAGCAGTACTTC. This sequence encodes CSARDLHSYEQYF.

This clonotype was observed at least ten times. This sequence joins TRBV4-3 and TRBJ2-2; D is undetermined. Per the germline V gene, CDR1 is LGHNA and CDR2 is YSLEER. This CDR3 region has 15 residues. The V end lost 3 bases, the J end lost 6 bases, and 14 bases lay between the germline ends. The CDR3 DNA is TGCGCCAGCAGCCAGGATTGGGGTATCGCCGGGGAGCTGTTTTTT. Translated: CASSQDWGIAGELFF.

This clonotype has a handful of counts. This chain joins TRBV12-3 or TRBV12-4 and TRBJ1-2, with D maybe TRBD1 (5 bases). V was cut by 3 bases and J by 7 bases, with 15 bases left in between. There are 14 residues in the CDR3. CDR3: CASSFRAGLVGYTF. CDR3 nucleotides: TGTGCCAGCAGTTTTCGGGCGGGGCTAGTTGGCTACACCTTC.

In its sample, this clonotype was seen many times. V is TRBV12-3 or TRBV12-4 and J is TRBJ1-4; maybe TRBD1 (6 bases). This CDR3 has 15 amino acids. The V end was cut by 5 bases, the J end by 1 base, with 11 bases between. The CDR3 bases are TGTGCCAGCAGTATACCGACAGGAACTAATGAAAAACTGTTTTTT. This encodes CASSIPTGTNEKLFF.

In the case of this clonotype: A read error is possible here, since a much larger clone lies one base away. The rearrangement links TRBV7-2 to TRBJ2-1, with 7 bases identical to TRBD2. Germline CDR1 reads SGHTA; CDR2 reads FQGNSA. J was trimmed by 2 bases and V by 6 bases; bases with no gene match: 4. The CDR3 has 14 amino acids. CDR3 in DNA: TGTGCCAGCAGGTTGGGGGGGGCCTACAATGAGCAGTTCTTC. Its translation is CASRLGGAYNEQFF. The full variable domain, its missing parts supplied by reference TRBV7-2 and TRBJ2-1, is GAGVSQSPSNKVTEKGKDVELRCDPISGHTALYWYRQSLGQGLEFLIYFQGNSAPDKSGLPSDRFSAERTGGSVSTLTIQRTQQEDSAVYLCASRLGGAYNEQFFGPGTRLTVL.

The chain is built from TRBV7-9 and TRBJ2-2; D perhaps matches TRBD2 (5 bases). CDR1 SEHNR and CDR2 FQNEAQ come from the germline V gene (reference sequence). V dropped 4 bases and J dropped 1 base, with 16 bases sitting between them. This CDR3 has 17 amino acids. The CDR3 bases are TGTGCCAGCAGCTCCAGGTTAAGAGGGCGGAACACCGGGGAGCTGTTTTTT. Its translation is CASSSRLRGRNTGELFF.